These 24 T cell receptor beta chains were sequenced from one sample in a study of OX40 agonist ivuxolimab in advanced cancers. Libraries were prepared by immunoSEQ multiplex PCR; TCRdb keeps only in-frame clonotypes and omits some of them. This sample carries 90,000 to 120,000 clones, less than 95% of them seen once, and the ten largest clones take 1% to 1.5%. The material was CD4+ or CD8+ T cells sorted from blood, obtained in a trial of the OX40 agonist ivuxolimab. These receptors were taken from an adult with an advanced solid tumor such as melanoma, head and neck, liver or kidney cancer.

V usage is TRBV18 and J usage is TRBJ1-5, with 8 bases lining up with TRBD1. The trim removed 0 bases at V and 6 bases at J, leaving 7 bases unmatched. The CDR3 totals 16 residues. Germline-derived CDR1 and CDR2 are KGHSH and LQKENI. In nucleotides, the CDR3 is TGTGCCAGCTCACCACCGCAGGGGGCATCGGGTCAGCCCCAGCATTTT. It specifies CASSPPQGASGQPQHF.

The chain recombines TRBV10-1 with TRBJ2-7; tentatively, D is TRBD2 (5 bases). This CDR3 spans 14 amino acids. The germline gives CDR1 WNHNN, CDR2 SYGVQD (reference sequence). Trimming left V 8 bases short and J 2 bases short, with 16 bases between. The CDR3 DNA is TGCGCCAGCCGGGCCCGGACTGTTCCCTACGAGCAGTACTTC. As protein: CASRARTVPYEQYF.

The chain employs TRBV5-4 and TRBJ1-3; TRBD1 matches 7 bases. CDR3 size: 16 residues. The ends lost 0 bases at V and 0 bases at J; junction bases unmatched: 3. The V gene's germline CDR1 is SGHNT and CDR2 YYREEE (reference sequence). CDR3 sequence: CASSLAGQRSGNTIYF. CDR3 nucleotide sequence: TGTGCCAGCAGCTTGGCGGGACAGCGCTCTGGAAACACCATATATTTT.

This clone was found once. The chain carries TRBV28 and TRBJ1-3; perhaps TRBD1 as D (6 bases). The CDR3 totals 15 residues. Germline loops: CDR1 MDHEN, CDR2 SYDVKM. Trimming took off 5 bases at V and 0 bases at J, with 11 bases between the two ends. The CDR3 DNA reads as TGTGCCAGCAGTAAGGGGGGGAGCTCTGGAAACACCATATATTTT. This translates into CASSKGGSSGNTIYF. The entire variable domain, with the rest obtained from reference TRBV28 and TRBJ1-3, is as follows: DVKVTQSSRYLVKRTGEKVFLECVQDMDHENMFWYRQDPGLGLRLIYFSYDVKMKEKGDIPEGYSVSREKKERFSLILESASTNQTSMYLCASSKGGSSGNTIYFGEGSWLTVV.

V usage is TRBV7-9 and J usage is TRBJ2-4; D ambiguous. The CDR3 length is 14 residues. The V end lost 5 bases, the J end lost 5 bases, and 13 bases lay between the germline ends. Germline V CDR1 and CDR2: SEHNR, FQNEAQ (reference sequence). The CDR3 region has the DNA TGTGCCAGCAGCGTGGGCTCTGAGGAAAACATTCAGTACTTC. Translation gives CASSVGSEENIQYF.

The V call is TRBV19, the J call TRBJ1-5, with TRBD1 identical over 12 bases. Trimming removed 3 bases from V and 5 bases from J; junction bases left unmatched: 8. CDR3 size: 17 residues. CDR1 is LNHDA, CDR2 SQIVND, per germline (reference sequence). This CDR3 reads CASSIWRDRGRHQPQHF. As DNA, the CDR3 is TGTGCCAGTAGTATTTGGCGGGACAGGGGGCGGCATCAGCCCCAGCATTTT.

This sequence joins TRBV7-8 and TRBJ2-7; 9 positions agree with TRBD1. The germline CDR1 and CDR2 sequences are SGHVS and FQNEAQ. The ends lost 6 bases at V and 1 base at J; junction bases unmatched: 4. The CDR3 covers 14 residues. CDR3 sequence: CASRGDRASYEQYF. The CDR3 DNA reads TGTGCCAGCAGGGGGGACAGGGCTTCCTACGAGCAGTACTTC.

This CDR3 reads CASYPSGRVNTGELFF. In nucleotides, the CDR3 is TGTGCCTCCTACCCTAGCGGGAGGGTTAACACCGGGGAGCTGTTTTTT. The V and J genes are TRBV19 and TRBJ2-2; 12 nucleotides align to TRBD2. The length of the CDR3 is 16 residues. J gave up 2 bases and V 11 bases, and 9 bases lay outside the gene matches. Germline loops: CDR1 LNHDA, CDR2 SQIVND (reference sequence).

This clone was seen only once. The genes are TRBV4-2 and TRBJ1-4; a weak D match, TRBD1 (6 bases). Germline V gives CDR1 LGHNA, CDR2 YNFKEQ. The CDR3 runs 15 residues. Trimming shortened V by 0 bases and J by 11 bases, and 16 bases separated the two germline ends. DNA for the CDR3: TGTGCCAGCAGCCAAGATGGCAGGGTAACAGGGAAACTGTTTTTT. This encodes CASSQDGRVTGKLFF.

The J gene is TRBJ1-5, the V gene TRBV19; D may be TRBD1 (5 bases). V was trimmed by 7 bases and J by 7 bases, leaving 20 bases between them. The V gene's germline CDR1 is LNHDA and CDR2 SQIVND (reference sequence). This CDR3 has 15 amino acids. As DNA, the CDR3 is TGTGCCAGTACAGGAGGTTCGGGGGTTAACCAGCCCCAGCATTTT. This codes for CASTGGSGVNQPQHF.

The rearrangement links TRBV11-2 to TRBJ2-1, with a weak D call TRBD1 (6 bases). V gave up 3 bases and J gave up 4 bases, with 13 bases separating them. Germline CDR1 and CDR2: SGHAT and FQNNGV. The CDR3 contains 15 residues. The CDR3, as DNA: TGTGCCAGCAGCTTCAGGGTTCAGGGGTACAATGAGCAGTTCTTC. As protein: CASSFRVQGYNEQFF.

As for this clone: A read error may account for a junction end that differs from germline. This chain connects TRBV7-7 to TRBJ2-5; D is possibly TRBD2 (5 bases). The CDR3 sequence is 17 residues long. From germline, CDR1 is SSHAT and CDR2 FNYEAQ (reference sequence). This chain's CDR3 is CASSLAPHSGGGETQYF. The DNA for the CDR3 is TGTGCTAGCAGCTTAGCCCCCCACAGCGGAGGTGGAGAGACCCAGTACTTC.

The rearrangement links TRBV5-1 to TRBJ1-5, with D uncertain. The germline V gene has CDR1 SGHRS and CDR2 YFSETQ. Trimming stripped 0 bases from V and 4 bases from J, with 5 bases between. The CDR3 spans 13 residues. Here the CDR3 reads CASSLGENQPQHF. The CDR3, as DNA: TGCGCCAGCAGCTTGGGGGAAAATCAGCCCCAGCATTTT.

The chain uses TRBV14 and TRBJ1-4; no clear D. This CDR3 comprises 15 residues. Germline assignment: CDR1 SGHDN and CDR2 FVKESK. Trimming pared 0 bases from V and 3 bases from J, leaving 8 bases between. CDR3 sequence: CASSQDPFSNEKLFF. DNA of the CDR3: TGTGCCAGCAGCCAAGATCCATTCTCTAATGAAAAACTGTTTTTT. The whole variable domain, remainder taken from reference TRBV14 and TRBJ1-4, is EAGVTQFPSHSVIEKGQTVTLRCDPISGHDNLYWYRRVMGKEIKFLLHFVKESKQDESGMPNNRFLAERTGGTYSTLKVQPAELEDSGVYFCASSQDPFSNEKLFFGSGTQLSVL.

The chain couples TRBV14 to TRBJ1-1, with unresolved D. This CDR3 comprises 12 residues. V was pared by 4 bases and J by 8 bases, with 11 bases between. Germline CDR1 reads SGHDN; CDR2 reads FVKESK. In nucleotides, the CDR3 is TGTGCCAGCAGCCCCCTGTCGGGGGAAGCTTTCTTT. This codes for CASSPLSGEAFF.

V usage is TRBV6-5 and J usage is TRBJ2-4; D remains ambiguous. V was shortened by 10 bases and J by 1 base, with 14 bases between the two germline ends. CDR1 and CDR2 (germline): MNHEY, SVGAGI. This CDR3 comprises 14 residues. This CDR3 reads CATRKEKAKNIQYF. The CDR3 DNA is TGTGCCACCCGTAAGGAGAAGGCCAAAAACATTCAGTACTTC.

This chain joins TRBV7-3 and TRBJ2-3, with 11 bases identical to TRBD2. Germline values: CDR1 SGHTA, CDR2 FQGTGA. CDR3 length: 17 amino acids. The junction had 8 bases not matched to a gene; V was cut back by 2 bases and J by 4 bases. As DNA, the CDR3 is TGTGCCAGCAGCTTATCCTTACTAGCGGGAGCGGCAGATACGCAGTATTTT. Translated, it gives CASSLSLLAGAADTQYF.

This chain joins TRBV27 and TRBJ1-2; 9 nucleotides agree with TRBD1. The CDR3 contains 15 residues. V shed 9 bases, J shed 3 bases, and the junction held 11 bases outside the gene matches. Germline-derived CDR1 and CDR2 are MNHEY and SMNVEV (reference sequence). DNA for the CDR3: TGTGCCAGTCTGGGACAGGGACCTTTTTACTATGGCTACACCTTC. Residues: CASLGQGPFYYGYTF.

The V and J genes are TRBV9 and TRBJ1-5, with D unresolved. V was cut by 3 bases and J by 2 bases, with 6 bases left in between. Germline CDR1 reads SGDLS; CDR2 reads YYNGEE. The CDR3 covers 13 residues. The CDR3 loop reads CASSAFGNQPQHF. The CDR3 DNA follows: TGTGCCAGCAGCGCTTTCGGCAATCAGCCCCAGCATTTT.

This chain connects TRBV5-1 to TRBJ2-7; 14 bases map to TRBD2. The CDR3 loop spans 14 amino acids. Germline values: CDR1 SGHRS, CDR2 YFSETQ. V lost 5 bases, J lost 6 bases, and 4 bases stayed unmatched. This CDR3 is CASSGTSGSSEQYF. The DNA for the CDR3 is TGCGCCAGCAGTGGGACTAGCGGGAGCAGCGAGCAGTACTTC.

The genes are TRBV4-1 and TRBJ2-1, with D perhaps TRBD1 or TRBD2 (5 bases each). The V end lost 3 bases, the J end lost 4 bases, and 19 bases lay between the germline ends. This CDR3 comprises 17 residues. Germline CDR1 reads MGHRA; CDR2 reads YSYEKL. The DNA for the CDR3 is TGCGCCAGCAGCCACCCGGATTGGGAGCAGGGATACAATGAGCAGTTCTTC. It yields the protein CASSHPDWEQGYNEQFF.

The chain is built from TRBV28 and TRBJ1-2, with D possibly TRBD1 on 6 matching bases. The length of the CDR3 is 12 residues. Germline V gene sequence: CDR1 MDHEN, CDR2 SYDVKM. Trimming removed 2 bases from V and 8 bases from J, with 9 bases in between. CDR3 sequence (DNA): TGTGCCAGCAGTTTAGAAGGGGGAGGCTACACCTTC. Amino acid sequence: CASSLEGGGYTF.

The rearrangement uses TRBV18 and TRBJ2-7; 9 bases map to TRBD1. CDR3 size: 15 residues. CDR1 and CDR2 (germline): KGHSH, LQKENI. The J segment lost 1 base and the V segment lost 3 bases, leaving 4 bases of the junction unmatched. The CDR3 reads CASSPGTGTSYEQYF. In nucleotides, the CDR3 is TGTGCCAGCTCACCGGGGACAGGGACATCCTACGAGCAGTACTTC.

This clone has just a few counts. The CDR3 loop is CASNPSGGGITEAFF. CDR3 nucleotide sequence: TGTGCCAGCAATCCCTCAGGGGGCGGTATCACTGAAGCTTTCTTT. V usage is TRBV27 and J usage is TRBJ1-1; TRBD1 matches 8 bases. In germline, CDR1 is MNHEY, CDR2 SMNVEV (reference sequence). This CDR3 is built from 15 residues. V lost 7 bases to trimming and J lost 4 bases; unmatched junction nucleotides: 11.